This T cell receptor (beta chain) was documented in a study of regulatory T cells in long-lasting Graves disease (dated by TCRdb to the early 2020s). About the full investigation: In the newly diagnosed Graves' disease group, patients had been taking antithyroid drugs for less than 3 months. The study took place in China and was registered as a clinical trial. A total of some 33 samples were covered by TCR sequencing, comprising around 13 persistent and around 20 newly diagnosed Graves' disease patients. This study used TCR sequencing and RNA sequencing of peripheral blood to compare persistent Graves' disease patients against newly diagnosed Graves' disease patients.

Per the publication, the time point label means: newly diagnosed GD, antithyroid drugs for less than 3 months. For both TCR sequencing and RNA sequencing, RNA was extracted from PBMCs using TRIzol. The diagnosis of Graves' disease followed American Thyroid Association guidelines. Patients for the study were recruited at an endocrinology department in Xi'an, China. Each patient gave around 9 milliliters of peripheral blood, collected in an EDTA anticoagulant tube. Ficoll Paque Plus density gradient separation was used to isolate PBMCs, and no additional T cell sorting was done. An Agilent 2100 Bioanalyzer and agarose gel were used to check RNA quality, while a NanoDrop 2000 measured RNA concentration. The library was produced with multiplex PCR. Sequencing was carried out with an Illumina HiSeq 4000. CDR3 regions were amplified by Arm-PCR with iRepertoire HTBI primers to construct TCR beta libraries. Before sequencing, the PCR products went through gel purification. The paper's data handling went like this. Gene usage analysis of CDR3 amino acid clonotypes used the approximately 62 TRBV and 11 to 15 TRBJ segments found across samples. COPE and FqMerger were used to merge filtered high-quality paired reads into contigs. BLAST was used to align contigs to the IMGT TRBV, TRBD and TRBJ reference genes, and CDR3 was defined following IMGT. Any clonotype with a frequency above 0.1% was classified as a highly expanded clone. Shannon entropy served as the measure of repertoire diversity, while the Gini coefficient captured V-J evenness. Public clonotypes were defined as clonotypes shared by more than one individual. The raw public reads went through TCRdb reprocessing: fastp at Q25, MiXCR clone calling, in-frame beta chains kept. Every distinct CDR3 protein forms one entry, paired with its most common genes and DNA. None of the V and J calls come from the authors' own analysis; TCRdb made them. The sample data list 350,000 to 500,000 distinct CDR3 sequences, and around 15% of these were observed just once. About 15% of the sample is held by the ten biggest clonotypes.

This clonotype was counted ten times or more. This clone's antigen is unknown. Qualities for individual bases were not recorded, and no much larger clone is one base off. Study-level results and caveats: The small sample size was acknowledged by the authors as a limitation that may reduce accuracy. Compared with newly diagnosed patients, persistent Graves' disease patients had lower TCR Shannon entropy and fewer highly expanded clones, which suggests clonal expansion. Because the primary lesion, thyroid tissue, could not be accessed, the study looked at peripheral blood alone. Persistent patients shared more public clonotypes among themselves (around 2,500) than newly diagnosed patients did (approximately 870). Sequencing and analysis were restricted to the TCR beta chain.

The same data also contributed to another study, on T cells in Graves' hyperthyroidism and ophthalmopathy. Per that second paper: A patient counted as having stable Graves' hyperthyroidism if no progression to ophthalmopathy occurred over 18 months of follow-up. Hyperthyroidism patients were newly diagnosed, with disease duration under 2 months, and aged 18 to 65 years. Any patient with an uncontrolled infection, another autoimmune disease, pregnancy or lactation was excluded. Clinical symptoms, serum thyroxine and TRAb, thyroid ultrasound, and orbital computed tomography formed the basis for the diagnoses. The TCR CDR3 was subjected to a first round of RT-PCR using the HTBI primer set and the Qiagen OneStep RT-PCR kit. Most expanded thyroid clonotypes (frequency above 0.001) were also detected in blood, suggesting blood repertoires may reflect thyroid immune responses. In cross-validation, a model built on a 13 V-J signature told ophthalmopathy apart from stable hyperthyroidism with approximately 90% sensitivity and around 84% specificity, and in testing the same model reached 80%/75%. In validation, progression to ophthalmopathy was predicted by the model with around 70% sensitivity and around 75% specificity, a median of 6.5 months before onset. TCR V-J signatures able to tell the groups apart were searched for in a discovery cohort of 90 to 100 patients, of whom 40 to 45 had Graves' ophthalmopathy and about 55 had stable Graves' hyperthyroidism. Whether ophthalmopathy could be predicted prospectively was tested in an independent validation cohort made up of roughly 20 hyperthyroidism patients plus 17 patients who later progressed to ophthalmopathy. For training and testing, the 100 or so patients in the discovery cohort were randomly divided in a 7:3 ratio. In addition, the study compared T-cell repertoires in thyroid tissue and in blood from about 6 Graves' hyperthyroidism patients. Following sampling, methimazole starting at 30 mg daily was given to hyperthyroidism patients, and high-dose intravenous methylprednisolone was given to ophthalmopathy patients. The libraries were constructed in a second round of multiplex PCR and then size-selected and purified. Libraries were sequenced paired-end with 100 bp reads on an Illumina HiSeq2000. SOAPnuke was used to process the raw data, throwing out any read that contained adapters or uncalled bases, had a mean Phred below 15, or lacked an exact constant-primer or identifier match. COPE v1.2.5 was used to merge the high-quality paired reads, and each unique nucleotide sequence was defined as a clonotype. MiTCR v1.1 was used to align the clonotypes against IMGT TRBV, TRBD and TRBJ reference segments. Only V-J combinations with frequency above 0.0001, covering 99% to 99.2% of repertoires, were analysed. The TCS score was defined as F50 (clonal expansion) divided by E x V (chaos), with BLOSUM62-based TCRdist calculated between CDR3 peptides within each V-J. Welch's t-statistics and random forest reduced some 510 V-J features to roughly 13, which were used in a naive Bayes classifier (R e1071). No statistical method was used to fix the sample size in advance, and group allocation was not hidden from the investigators. The paper reports TCR Vbeta CDR3 sequencing of roughly 140 peripheral blood samples: around 41 ophthalmopathy, approximately 74 hyperthyroidism and around 17 progressor patients.

The clonotype comes from a woman in her 50s with Graves disease. Donor details come from another sample of the same person, matched by shared clones. The sample here was peripheral blood mononuclear cells (PBMCs), taken at new diagnosis, from a patient treated with antithyroid drugs.

The bases are TGCGCCAGCAGCTACACGGGACTAGAAACAGATACGCAGTATTTT. The translation is CASSYTGLETDTQYF. The V and J segments used are TRBV5-1 and TRBJ2-3, and 8 junction bases match TRBD2. Clipping removes 3 bases from V and 3 bases from J, with 6 as the unmatched junction base count. Counted from cysteine to phenylalanine, this CDR3 has 15 amino acids. Only the CDR3 DNA is retained, 45 bases long and in frame from the first base. In the germline V gene, CDR1 corresponds to SGHRS and CDR2 to YFSETQ. Reference TRBV5-1 and TRBJ2-3 proteins supply the regions before and after the CDR3; the full variable domain is: KAGVTQTPRYLIKTRGQQVTLSCSPISGHRSVSWYQQTPGQGLQFLFEYFSETQRNKGNFPGRFSGRQFSNSRSEMNVSTLELGDSALYLCASSYTGLETDTQYFGPGTRLTVL.